One and the same sample provided the 12 T cell receptor beta chains below, sequenced in a study of early T cells in non-severe SARS-CoV-2 infection. From the 5' RACE reads, TCRdb called clonotypes with MiXCR, one entry per CDR3 protein. Here the sample spans fewer than 130,000 distinct CDR3 sequences, 10% to 15% being singletons. The sample here was whole blood, taken at baseline. Every receptor here comes from an adult who was a healthcare worker with PCR-confirmed SARS-CoV-2 infection or an uninfected control (not recorded which).

This chain joins TRBV24-1 and TRBJ2-1; D gene ambiguous. This CDR3 has 14 amino acids. The germline gives CDR1 KGHDR, CDR2 SFDVKD. V lost 0 bases to trimming and J lost 5 bases, with 7 bases between them. CDR3 amino acids: CATSDLLENNEQFF. The CDR3, as DNA: TGTGCCACCAGTGATTTGCTGGAGAACAATGAGCAGTTCTTC.

The V gene is TRBV9, the J gene TRBJ1-1; 10 nucleotides match TRBD1. The V gene end was trimmed by 3 bases and the J gene end by 5 bases; junction bases not matched to a gene: 7. Germline values: CDR1 SGDLS, CDR2 YYNGEE. This CDR3 has 15 amino acids. In DNA, the CDR3 is TGTGCCAGCAGCGCACGGGACAGGGGTTGGACTGAAGCTTTCTTT. This gives the protein CASSARDRGWTEAFF.

V usage is TRBV29-1 and J usage is TRBJ1-2; 7 bases fit TRBD1. The CDR3 has 13 residues. Germline V gene data show CDR1 as SQVTM and CDR2 as ANQGSEA. Trimming at V came to 5 bases and at J to 6 bases, leaving 9 bases not matched to a gene. The CDR3 spells CSVPAGRGDGYTF. CDR3 sequence (DNA): TGCAGCGTTCCCGCCGGCAGGGGGGATGGCTACACCTTC.

A few counts support this clonotype. V usage is TRBV27 and J usage is TRBJ1-1, with 7 bases identical to TRBD1. The junction had 14 bases not matched to a gene; V was cut back by 3 bases and J by 7 bases. Germline CDR1 is MNHEY and CDR2 is SMNVEV (reference sequence). This CDR3 contains 16 residues. The CDR3, as DNA: TGTGCCAGCAGTTTCGACAGGACAGGTTATGGCAGTGAAGCTTTCTTT. This encodes CASSFDRTGYGSEAFF.

CDR3 residues: CASSPLFGSGELFF. The CDR3 DNA sequence: TGTGCCAGCAGTCCCCTCTTTGGGTCCGGGGAGCTGTTTTTT. This sequence joins TRBV7-6 and TRBJ2-2; D is unresolved. V was trimmed by 6 bases and J by 6 bases, leaving 14 bases between them. The CDR3 sequence is 14 residues long. Germline V lookup: CDR1 SGHVS, CDR2 FNYEAQ.

This clonotype appeared a few times. V usage is TRBV12-3 or TRBV12-4 and J usage is TRBJ2-1; 7 bases map to TRBD2. The CDR3 contains 16 residues. Germline trimming cut 2 bases from V and 6 bases from J; bases unmatched to any gene: 10. The DNA for the CDR3 is TGTGCCAGCAGTTTAAGTCGACGGACTAGAAGCAATGAGCAGTTCTTC. This translates into CASSLSRRTRSNEQFF.

A few counts support this clonotype. The chain employs TRBV19 and TRBJ2-1; TRBD1 is a possible D gene (5 bases). Trimming left V 10 bases short and J 1 base short, with 17 bases between. Germline V CDR1 and CDR2: LNHDA, SQIVND (reference sequence). There are 15 residues in the CDR3. The CDR3 region has the DNA TGTGCCACTCTCTTCCAGGGTAGGTCCTACAATGAGCAGTTCTTC. Its translation is CATLFQGRSYNEQFF.

This chain links TRBV7-6 with TRBJ1-2; no clear D gene. Germline values: CDR1 SGHVS, CDR2 FNYEAQ. The germline V and J ends were trimmed by 3 bases and 0 bases, with 20 bases remaining between them. This CDR3 region has 18 residues. The chain's CDR3 is CASSFFQAEKLANYGYTF. DNA for the CDR3: TGTGCCAGCAGCTTCTTCCAGGCGGAAAAATTAGCTAACTATGGCTACACCTTC.

This clonotype turned up a few times. This rearrangement joins TRBV5-1 to TRBJ2-1, with unresolved D. From germline, CDR1 is SGHRS and CDR2 YFSETQ. The CDR3 is 15 residues long. This CDR3 is CASQAGLLSYNEQFF. CDR3 coding DNA: TGCGCAAGCCAGGCAGGCTTGCTCTCCTACAATGAGCAGTTCTTC.

This clonotype has more than one count but fewer than ten. The chain combines TRBV19 with TRBJ2-3; D uncertain. The germline CDR1 and CDR2 sequences are LNHDA and SQIVND (reference sequence). V gave up 5 bases and J gave up 2 bases, with 8 bases separating them. The length of the CDR3 is 13 residues. CDR3: CASSVPSTDTQYF. The DNA of the CDR3 is TGTGCCAGTAGTGTTCCGTCCACAGATACGCAGTATTTT.

This clonotype was found many times. The chain joins TRBV27 to TRBJ1-4; 9 nucleotides agree with TRBD1. CDR1 MNHEY and CDR2 SMNVEV come from the germline V gene (reference sequence). The trim removed 5 bases at V and 8 bases at J, leaving 6 bases unmatched. This CDR3 is built from 14 residues. This CDR3 reads CASSPDRGWEKLFF. For the CDR3, the DNA is TGTGCCAGCAGTCCGGACAGGGGATGGGAAAAACTGTTTTTT.

This sequence joins TRBV28 and TRBJ1-5; tentative D call: TRBD1 (6 bases). The V and J ends lost 9 bases and 4 bases respectively, with 19 bases between them. CDR1 and CDR2 from the germline V gene are MDHEN and SYDVKM. This CDR3 contains 15 residues. The CDR3: CASLLTGSGNQPQHF. The CDR3 nucleotides read TGTGCCAGTCTCCTTACAGGGTCGGGGAATCAGCCCCAGCATTTT.